These 29 T cell receptor beta chains originate from one sample sequenced in a study of shared clonotypes between healthy human individuals. Clones were sequenced by immunoSEQ multiplex PCR, and TCRdb holds only the in-frame ones, with some missing. The table lists about 680,000 clones, roughly 73% of them singletons. The specimen was memory CD4+ T cells sorted from blood. The subset is: CD45RA-negative fraction. The receptors stem from a woman aged 30 to 39 in good health.

This clone has a single count. The gene calls are TRBV11-2 and TRBJ2-2; D is perhaps TRBD2 (6 bases). V lost 0 bases and J 5 bases, leaving 13 bases between the germline ends. This CDR3 region has 16 residues. The germline CDR1 and CDR2 sequences are SGHAT and FQNNGV. CDR3 nucleotide sequence: TGTGCCAGCAGCTTAGATCGGGTCGGAGGGACCGGGGAGCTGTTTTTT. Translation: CASSLDRVGGTGELFF. The full variable domain, in which reference TRBV11-2 and TRBJ2-2 provide the parts outside the CDR3, is EAGVAQSPRYKIIEKRQSVAFWCNPISGHATLYWYQQILGQGPKLLIQFQNNGVVDDSQLPKDRFSAERLKGVDSTLKIQPAKLEDSAVYLCASSLDRVGGTGELFFGEGSRLTVL.

The V gene is TRBV5-1, the J gene TRBJ2-5, with D possibly TRBD2 on 5 matching bases. This CDR3 is 17 amino acids long. Germline-derived CDR1 and CDR2 are SGHRS and YFSETQ. The germline V and J ends were trimmed by 4 bases and 5 bases, with 24 bases remaining between them. CDR3 sequence (DNA): TGCGCCAGCAGCCTCGGGGTAGAGGCCCCCGAGCGGGAGACCCAGTACTTC. It translates to CASSLGVEAPERETQYF.

This sequence joins TRBV7-2 and TRBJ1-3, with unresolved D. The CDR3 is 13 residues long. Trimming removed 5 bases from V and 7 bases from J, with 12 bases in between. The germline CDR1 and CDR2 sequences are SGHTA and FQGNSA. As DNA, the CDR3 is TGTGCCAGCAGCCCCCCCGGGAGCAACACCATATATTTT. Protein: CASSPPGSNTIYF.

The rearrangement links TRBV11-1 to TRBJ2-5; possible D gene TRBD1, 6 bases. The V and J ends lost 5 bases and 2 bases respectively, with 12 bases between them. CDR1 and CDR2 (germline): SGHAT, FQDESV (reference sequence). The CDR3 covers 14 residues. CDR3 coding DNA: TGTGCCAGCAGCAATGACAGGTTTCAAGAGACCCAGTACTTC. Protein: CASSNDRFQETQYF.

At least ten counts were recorded for this clone. The chain recombines TRBV15 with TRBJ1-3; D perhaps matches TRBD1 (5 bases). Between the trimmed V and J ends, which lost 0 bases and 2 bases, there was a span of 11 bases. Germline loops: CDR1 LNHNV, CDR2 YYDKDF (reference sequence). CDR3 length equals 16 residues. CDR3 in DNA: TGTGCCACCAGCAGAGACGGGGGTGTCACTGGAAACACCATATATTTT. Its translation is CATSRDGGVTGNTIYF.

In the case of this clone: Other DNA sequences within the sample encode an identical CDR3. J is TRBJ2-1 and V is TRBV11-2; 11 bases are shared with TRBD2. Trimming removed 3 bases from V and 5 bases from J; junction bases left unmatched: 3. Germline CDR1 is SGHAT and CDR2 is FQNNGV. The CDR3 extends over 15 amino acids. CDR3 amino acids: CASSFLAGGNNEQFF. CDR3 coding DNA: TGTGCCAGCAGCTTTCTAGCGGGAGGCAACAATGAGCAGTTCTTC.

J is TRBJ1-4 and V is TRBV28; tentatively, D is TRBD1 (5 bases). The CDR3 sequence is 17 residues long. Germline CDR1 MDHEN, CDR2 SYDVKM. V shed 5 bases and J shed 4 bases, with 20 bases lying between them. CDR3 in DNA: TGTGCCAGCAGTGATCCGCCCCTTCCGGGACTTAATGAAAAACTGTTTTTT. Residues: CASSDPPLPGLNEKLFF.

The chain is built from TRBV27 and TRBJ1-5; the match to TRBD1 covers 9 bases. Germline loops: CDR1 MNHEY, CDR2 SMNVEV (reference sequence). CDR3 size: 14 residues. Trimming cost V 4 bases and J 5 bases; bases outside gene matches: 3. CDR3 nucleotide sequence: TGTGCCAGCAGTTCGGGACAGGGCTATCAGCCCCAGCATTTT. It specifies CASSSGQGYQPQHF.

This rearrangement joins TRBV5-1 to TRBJ2-5; possibly TRBD2 for D (5 bases). The V gene's germline CDR1 is SGHRS and CDR2 YFSETQ. CDR3 length equals 13 residues. The V end was cut by 3 bases, the J end by 3 bases, with 9 bases between. CDR3 amino acids: CASSSTIKETQYF. Here the CDR3 DNA reads TGCGCCAGCAGCTCGACTATAAAAGAGACCCAGTACTTC.

The chain links TRBV28 to TRBJ2-4; 11 positions agree with TRBD1. CDR3 length equals 14 residues. The V and J ends lost 4 bases and 7 bases, in that order; junction bases with no gene match: 3. Germline values: CDR1 MDHEN, CDR2 SYDVKM. The CDR3 sequence is CASSSGTGGNIQYF. For the CDR3, the DNA is TGTGCCAGCAGTTCGGGGACAGGGGGGAACATTCAGTACTTC.

CDR3: CASSVLAGGPGEQYF. The CDR3 DNA follows: TGCGCCAGCAGTGTACTAGCGGGAGGGCCAGGGGAGCAGTACTTC. The chain recombines TRBV10-2 with TRBJ2-7, with TRBD2 matching 13 bases. The CDR3 runs 15 residues. The V segment lost 4 bases and the J segment 7 bases; nucleotides outside the gene matches: 7. The germline V gene has CDR1 WSHSY and CDR2 SAAADI.

V gene TRBV6-1 combines with J gene TRBJ1-1; TRBD1 might be the D (5 bases). The CDR3 covers 14 residues. Germline V gene data show CDR1 as MNHNS and CDR2 as SASEGT. V was shortened by 2 bases and J by 5 bases, with 12 bases between the two germline ends. The CDR3 is CASSEQGARTEAFF. CDR3 DNA sequence: TGTGCCAGCAGTGAACAAGGGGCTAGAACTGAAGCTTTCTTT.

The chain joins TRBV19 to TRBJ2-1, with 7 bases aligning to TRBD1. The germline gives CDR1 LNHDA, CDR2 SQIVND (reference sequence). This CDR3 region has 15 residues. V shed 1 base, J shed 4 bases, and the junction held 4 bases outside the gene matches. The CDR3: CASSIGGQLYNEQFF. The CDR3 DNA sequence: TGTGCCAGTAGTATAGGGGGACAGCTTTACAATGAGCAGTTCTTC.

On this clone itself: The same CDR3 is also encoded by other DNA sequences in this sample. The rearrangement uses TRBV2 and TRBJ2-2; 8 bases match TRBD1. After removal of 6 bases from V and 1 base from J, the junction contained 1 base not matched to a gene. CDR3 length equals 14 residues. In germline, CDR1 is SNHLY, CDR2 FYNNEI. The CDR3 protein is CASRGTGNTGELFF. The CDR3 DNA reads TGTGCCAGCAGAGGGACAGGGAACACCGGGGAGCTGTTTTTT.

CDR3 in DNA: TGTGCCAGCAGTTCCGGGACCGGAGGCACCATATATTTT. This codes for CASSSGTGGTIYF. The chain is built from TRBV6-6 and TRBJ1-3, with a weak D call TRBD1 (5 bases). V dropped 4 bases and J dropped 9 bases, with 13 bases sitting between them. Looked up from germline, CDR1 is MNHNY and CDR2 is SVGAGI (reference sequence). The CDR3 totals 13 residues.

The gene calls are TRBV14 and TRBJ1-3; D ambiguous. From germline, CDR1 is SGHDN and CDR2 FVKESK. CDR3 length: 15 amino acids. The V end lost 0 bases, the J end lost 0 bases, and 6 bases lay between the germline ends. DNA of the CDR3: TGTGCCAGCAGCCAAGAATTCCACTCTGGAAACACCATATATTTT. Residues: CASSQEFHSGNTIYF. Combining the CDR3 with reference TRBV14 and TRBJ1-3 gives the whole variable domain EAGVTQFPSHSVIEKGQTVTLRCDPISGHDNLYWYRRVMGKEIKFLLHFVKESKQDESGMPNNRFLAERTGGTYSTLKVQPAELEDSGVYFCASSQEFHSGNTIYFGEGSWLTVV.

The chain combines TRBV5-1 with TRBJ2-1; D call uncertain. With 0 bases removed from V and 10 bases from J, the gap between germline ends came to 14 bases. This CDR3 has 14 amino acids. The germline V gene has CDR1 SGHRS and CDR2 YFSETQ. CDR3: CASSLGASEKEQFF. The CDR3 DNA sequence: TGCGCCAGCAGCTTGGGGGCATCGGAAAAGGAGCAGTTCTTC.

Note on this clone: This likely came from a read error, as a far larger clone is one base away. Different DNA sequences within this sample yield the same CDR3. The chain employs TRBV5-1 and TRBJ2-1; tentatively, D is TRBD1 (6 bases). Trimming removed 4 bases at V and 0 bases at J, with 11 bases between. CDR3 length equals 15 residues. CDR1 is SGHRS and CDR2 is YFSETQ in the germline V gene. The CDR3 DNA is TGCGCCAGCAGCATGGACAGTAGCTCCTACAATGAGCAGTTCTTC. This gives the protein CASSMDSSSYNEQFF.

The CDR3 is CASSPARRGEQYF. The CDR3 region has the DNA TGTGCCAGCAGTCCCGCAAGGAGGGGAGAGCAGTACTTC. This chain connects TRBV27 to TRBJ2-7; D perhaps matches TRBD2 (6 bases). V was pared by 5 bases and J by 7 bases, with 15 bases between. Germline CDR1 reads MNHEY; CDR2 reads SMNVEV (reference sequence). The CDR3 has 13 amino acids.

This chain connects TRBV19 to TRBJ1-2; a possible D gene is TRBD1 (5 bases). The germline V gene encodes CDR1 LNHDA and CDR2 SQIVND (reference sequence). The CDR3 extends over 17 amino acids. Trimming took off 3 bases at V and 6 bases at J, with 23 bases between the two ends. DNA for the CDR3: TGTGCCAGTAGTATGTCTTACAGAACCAGGGAAAGCCATGGCTACACCTTC. As protein: CASSMSYRTRESHGYTF.

This clone was counted once. V gene TRBV5-4 combines with J gene TRBJ2-1; possibly TRBD1 for D (6 bases). This CDR3 comprises 15 residues. Per germline, CDR1 SGHNT and CDR2 YYREEE (reference sequence). Trimming shortened V by 4 bases and J by 9 bases, and 20 bases separated the two germline ends. CDR3 in DNA: TGTGCCAGCAGCCGACCGGGCCCAGGGGTAGGTGAGCAGTTCTTC. Translating it yields CASSRPGPGVGEQFF.

The genes are TRBV5-1 and TRBJ1-4; 8 bases match TRBD1. In germline, CDR1 is SGHRS, CDR2 YFSETQ. The CDR3 runs 20 residues. Unmatched junction bases numbered 17, after V lost 4 bases and J lost 0 bases. CDR3 region: CASSQAQGTGVRATNEKLFF. DNA of the CDR3: TGCGCCAGCAGCCAGGCTCAGGGGACAGGCGTCCGGGCAACTAATGAAAAACTGTTTTTT.

This chain joins TRBV7-3 and TRBJ2-3, with 8 bases aligning to TRBD2. This CDR3 contains 17 residues. Unmatched junction bases numbered 10, after V lost 4 bases and J lost 1 base. Per the germline V gene, CDR1 is SGHTA and CDR2 is FQGTGA. CDR3 region: CASSSRSGSGGTDTQYF. The CDR3 nucleotides are TGTGCCAGCAGCTCACGAAGCGGGAGTGGGGGCACAGATACGCAGTATTTT.

This clone turned up a few times. The chain couples TRBV2 to TRBJ2-4; D is unclear. The CDR3 runs 12 residues. CDR1 and CDR2 from the germline V gene are SNHLY and FYNNEI. V lost 2 bases and J lost 6, with 5 bases in between. The CDR3 DNA reads TGTGCCAGCAGTGAAAGAGCAAACATTCAGTACTTC. Residues: CASSERANIQYF.

The chain is built from TRBV11-2 and TRBJ2-7; 11 nucleotides agree with TRBD1. Germline CDR1 is SGHAT and CDR2 is FQNNGV. V was clipped by 4 bases and J by 5 bases; unmatched bases: 7. The length of the CDR3 is 15 residues. CDR3 sequence: CASSSPGQGVHEQYF. As DNA, the CDR3 is TGTGCCAGCAGCTCTCCGGGACAGGGGGTCCACGAGCAGTACTTC. Complete variable domain (other parts from reference TRBV11-2 and TRBJ2-7): EAGVAQSPRYKIIEKRQSVAFWCNPISGHATLYWYQQILGQGPKLLIQFQNNGVVDDSQLPKDRFSAERLKGVDSTLKIQPAKLEDSAVYLCASSSPGQGVHEQYFGPGTRLTVT.

The CDR3 DNA reads as TGTGCCAGCAGTCCGAGGGGCAGTGTTCAGCAGCCCCAGCATTTT. This translates into CASSPRGSVQQPQHF. This chain links TRBV28 with TRBJ1-5, with D perhaps TRBD1 (5 bases). Germline V CDR1 and CDR2: MDHEN, SYDVKM. Trimming took 5 bases from V and 7 from J, leaving 18 bases between them. The CDR3 length is 15 residues.

The V gene is TRBV6-1, the J gene TRBJ2-7; D not resolved. Germline V gene data show CDR1 as MNHNS and CDR2 as SASEGT. V lost 4 bases and J 6 bases, leaving 1 base between the germline ends. This CDR3 has 9 amino acids. The CDR3 reads CASSGEQYF. The CDR3 coding sequence is TGTGCCAGCAGTGGCGAGCAGTACTTC.

V and J are TRBV2 and TRBJ1-2; D perhaps matches TRBD1 (6 bases). The CDR3 is 16 residues long. The V and J ends lost 1 base and 0 bases respectively, with 12 bases between them. The germline V gene encodes CDR1 SNHLY and CDR2 FYNNEI. CDR3 loop: CASSEGGHGANYGYTF. Written as DNA, the CDR3 is TGTGCCAGCAGTGAAGGGGGGCACGGGGCTAACTATGGCTACACCTTC.

V usage is TRBV5-1 and J usage is TRBJ2-5; D is undetermined. Germline CDR1 SGHRS, CDR2 YFSETQ. CDR3 length: 16 amino acids. V shed 4 bases and J shed 3 bases, with 19 bases lying between them. The CDR3 DNA sequence: TGCGCCAGCAGCCCCGGAGCAAGTCTGGCGGAAGAGACCCAGTACTTC. Protein sequence: CASSPGASLAEETQYF.